This TCR beta chain was observed in a study of blood T cell repertoires in COVID-19. CDR1 and CDR2 (germline): LNHDA, SQIVND (reference sequence). CDR3 length: 15 residues. Trimming took 4 bases from V and 4 from J; bases not matched to a gene: 7. Assay used: immunoSEQ multiplex PCR; TCRdb lists only in-frame clones, some missing. Found here are some 150,000 clones, roughly 87% of them singletons; the top ten hold roughly 4%. The chain couples TRBV19 to TRBJ2-5; TRBD1 matches 9 bases. The specimen sequenced was peripheral blood. The source of this sequence is a woman aged 60-75 years with active or convalescent COVID-19. The CDR3 nucleotides read TGTGCCAGTAGTACCCAACAGGGGGCAGGAGAGACCCAGTACTTC. Its protein product is CASSTQQGAGETQYF.